This T cell receptor (beta chain) is drawn from a study of cytomegalovirus exposure and HLA in healthy donors. Study outcomes and limitations: Sequences of the TCR beta chain were said to predict the HLA-A and HLA-B alleles of most subjects accurately.

Concerning this clone itself: Its antigen is undetermined.

Primers: 60 Vbeta forward and 13 Jbeta reverse. The protocol was immunoSEQ multiplex PCR, while the TCRdb copy is restricted to in-frame clones and leaves out a portion. This table holds approximately 220,000 clones, approximately 82% found once. The CDR3 is 18 amino acids. Trimming pared 0 bases from V and 7 bases from J, leaving 27 bases between. CDR1 is GTSNPN, CDR2 SVGIG, per germline (reference sequence). The origin of this receptor is a man younger than 35 in good health and CMV-seronegative. Sample: PBMCs. The rearrangement joins TRBV30 to TRBJ1-2, with D possibly matching TRBD1 (6 bases). Here the CDR3 reads CAWSVLGRGQSRLGGYTF. The CDR3 DNA reads TGTGCCTGGAGTGTACTGGGCAGGGGCCAATCCAGGCTCGGTGGCTACACCTTC.